One sample yielded the 30 T cell receptor beta chains listed below, sequenced in a study of regulatory T cells in long-lasting Graves disease. Described time point: newly diagnosed GD, antithyroid drugs for less than 3 months. Construction of the TCR library relied on RNA isolated from PBMCs. Library construction for TCR beta used iRepertoire HTBI primers and Arm-PCR of CDR3 regions. TCRdb re-derived calls from the multiplex PCR reads in MiXCR, one entry per CDR3 protein. Here the sample spans hundreds of thousands of distinct CDR3 sequences, 15% to 20% being singletons. These same records also appear under a second study, on T cells in Graves' hyperthyroidism and ophthalmopathy.

Here the sequenced sample was peripheral blood mononuclear cells (PBMCs), taken at new diagnosis, from a patient treated with antithyroid drugs. The source is a woman younger than 45 with Graves disease.

This chain joins TRBV6-1 and TRBJ2-2, with a tentative D call TRBD2 (6 bases). Germline values: CDR1 MNHNS, CDR2 SASEGT. V lost 8 bases and J 4 bases, leaving 14 bases between the germline ends. This CDR3 spans 14 amino acids. CDR3 amino acids: CASFGGTGTGELFF. The CDR3 DNA reads as TGTGCCAGCTTTGGGGGGACGGGCACCGGGGAGCTGTTTTTT.

This clonotype has a count of ten or more. The chain links TRBV30 to TRBJ1-3; D remains ambiguous. Germline V gives CDR1 GTSNPN, CDR2 SVGIG (reference sequence). The CDR3 totals 14 residues. V gave up 2 bases and J gave up 6 bases, with 14 bases separating them. The CDR3: CAWSMTLALNTIYF. The CDR3 DNA is TGTGCCTGGAGTATGACCCTGGCCCTAAACACCATATATTTT.

This clonotype was recorded at least ten times. V gene TRBV27 combines with J gene TRBJ2-2; 7 bases agree with TRBD2. Germline assignment: CDR1 MNHEY and CDR2 SMNVEV (reference sequence). The CDR3 totals 16 residues. Trimming at V came to 3 bases and at J to 7 bases, leaving 11 bases not matched to a gene. The CDR3 DNA is TGTGCCAGCAGTTTGCTTGCGGGAGATTACAGCGGGGAGCTGTTTTTT. As protein: CASSLLAGDYSGELFF.

In its sample, this clonotype was seen a few times. This could be a read error, since a much larger clone is one nucleotide away. The genes are TRBV7-8 and TRBJ1-2; 7 bases are a match to TRBD1. The CDR3 runs to 15 residues. Germline values: CDR1 SGHVS, CDR2 FQNEAQ. The DNA of the CDR3 is TGTGCCAGCAGCTTTCGGGACAGAACTAACTATGGCTGCACCTTC. Encoded protein: CASSFRDRTNYGCTF.

This clonotype was observed at least ten times. The chain uses TRBV2 and TRBJ2-7, with TRBD1 matching over 7 bases. CDR1 is SNHLY and CDR2 is FYNNEI in the germline V gene. Trimming cost V 3 bases and J 3 bases; bases outside gene matches: 5. The CDR3 has 14 residues. The CDR3 DNA reads TGTGCCAGCAGTGACCCGGGACAGAACTACGAGCAGTACTTC. Protein product: CASSDPGQNYEQYF.

There are many counts of this clonotype. DNA for the CDR3: TGTGCTAGTGGCCCTAGAGGGGGGGAGACCCAGTACTTC. Translation: CASGPRGGETQYF. The J gene is TRBJ2-5, the V gene TRBV12-5; D might be TRBD1 or TRBD2, each matching 6 bases. Per germline, CDR1 LGHNT and CDR2 FRNRAP. V shed 6 bases and J shed 5 bases, with 13 bases lying between them. The CDR3 sequence is 13 residues long.

About this clonotype: A much larger clone sits a single nucleotide away, making a read error possible. The chain joins TRBV20-1 to TRBJ1-4; 9 bases are a match to TRBD1. In germline, CDR1 is DFQATT, CDR2 SNEGSKA (reference sequence). CDR3 size: 13 residues. Trimming removed 6 bases from V and 6 bases from J; junction bases left unmatched: 5. CDR3 loop: CSALYRGHEKLFF. As DNA, the CDR3 is TGCAGTGCCCTTTACAGGGGGCATGAAAAACTGTTTTTT.

This clonotype has a count of ten or more. The chain joins TRBV7-8 to TRBJ2-1; the match to TRBD2 covers 13 bases. The CDR3 runs 16 residues. Germline assignment: CDR1 SGHVS and CDR2 FQNEAQ. Trimming took 5 bases from V and 12 from J; bases not matched to a gene: 13. The CDR3 here is CASSPWTSGRVGGQFF. The CDR3 nucleotides read TGTGCCAGCAGCCCCTGGACTAGCGGGAGAGTCGGGGGGCAGTTCTTC.

This clonotype was observed at least ten times. This CDR3 reads CASSPGGYGTEAFF. The CDR3 DNA follows: TGTGCCAGCTCCCCAGGGGGCTATGGGACTGAAGCTTTCTTT. This rearrangement joins TRBV18 to TRBJ1-1; 8 positions agree with TRBD1. The CDR3 runs 14 residues. Germline assignment: CDR1 KGHSH and CDR2 LQKENI. V lost 6 bases and J lost 5; bases outside the gene matches: 8.

In its sample, this clonotype was seen a few times. With a much larger clone just one base away, this may be a read error. The chain carries TRBV12-3 or TRBV12-4 and TRBJ1-1; no clear D gene. The CDR3 is 13 amino acids. The CDR3: CASSFAENTEALF. The DNA of the CDR3 is TGTGCCAGCAGTTTTGCAGAGAACACTGAAGCTCTCTTT.

This clonotype was seen a handful of times. The genes are TRBV4-1 and TRBJ2-1; TRBD2 aligns across 9 bases. The trim removed 5 bases at V and 8 bases at J, leaving 19 bases unmatched. The CDR3 length is 18 residues. In germline, CDR1 is MGHRA, CDR2 YSYEKL. CDR3 loop: CASSEAGGLAGRGDEQFF. As DNA, the CDR3 is TGCGCCAGCAGCGAAGCAGGGGGGCTAGCGGGAAGGGGCGATGAGCAGTTCTTC.

About this clonotype itself: The junction does not match germline at one end; this may be a read error. This chain connects TRBV5-5 to TRBJ1-1, with a weak D call TRBD1 (5 bases). The CDR3 extends over 16 amino acids. Germline V lookup: CDR1 SGHKS, CDR2 YYEKEE (reference sequence). The CDR3 DNA is TGTGCCAGCAGCTTGAGTCCAGGGCCCATGAACACTGAAGGTTTCTTT. This codes for CASSLSPGPMNTEGFF.

The count of this clonotype is one. A read error may be the cause here, since a much bigger clone is one base away. The rearrangement joins TRBV7-9 to TRBJ1-5; the D gene is possibly TRBD1 (6 bases). There are 16 residues in the CDR3. CDR1 is SEHNR, CDR2 FQNEAQ, per germline (reference sequence). CDR3 region: CASSHPGAPSGQPPHF. The CDR3 bases are TGTGCCAGCAGCCATCCGGGGGCGCCGTCAGGTCAGCCCCCGCATTTT.

This clonotype was counted many times. V gene TRBV12-3 or TRBV12-4 combines with J gene TRBJ2-3, with 8 bases identical to TRBD2. The CDR3 consists of 19 residues. J lost 4 bases, V lost 2 bases, and 17 bases had no gene match. The DNA of the CDR3 is TGTGCCAGCAGTTTAAGCTTCACTAGCGGCCAAATTGGGGCAGATACGCAGTATTTT. This gives the protein CASSLSFTSGQIGADTQYF.

Only a few counts were recorded for this clonotype. A much more abundant neighbour one base away suggests this may be a read error. The chain carries TRBV3-1 and TRBJ1-5, with 10 nucleotides matching TRBD1. Germline values: CDR1 LGHDT, CDR2 YNNKEL (reference sequence). Losses at the gene ends were 4 bases for V and 0 bases for J; bases not matched to a gene: 6. The CDR3 has 17 residues. For the CDR3, the DNA is TGTGCCAGCAGCCGAGGAGGGACAGGGGCTAGCAATCAGCCCCAGCATTTT. Its translation: CASSRGGTGASNQPQHF.

This clonotype was recorded at least ten times. V usage is TRBV7-3 and J usage is TRBJ1-1; D is perhaps TRBD1 (5 bases). This CDR3 contains 14 residues. The V end was cut by 8 bases, the J end by 6 bases, with 19 bases between. Germline CDR1 is SGHTA and CDR2 is FQGTGA. CDR3 protein: CASRGRRPGSEAFF. The CDR3 DNA is TGTGCCAGCCGCGGCCGAAGACCAGGGTCTGAAGCTTTCTTT.

The rearrangement links TRBV20-1 to TRBJ1-2; the D is unclear. Germline V gene sequence: CDR1 DFQATT, CDR2 SNEGSKA (reference sequence). CDR3 size: 15 residues. Trimming shortened V by 3 bases and J by 0 bases, and 14 bases separated the two germline ends. DNA of the CDR3: TGCAGTGCTAGCTTGGGCGCGTTAGCTAACTATGGCTACACCTTC. As protein: CSASLGALANYGYTF.

The chain couples TRBV3-1 to TRBJ2-6; the match to TRBD1 covers 8 bases. Per the germline V gene, CDR1 is LGHDT and CDR2 is YNNKEL (reference sequence). The CDR3 has 15 amino acids. Trimming at V came to 7 bases and at J to 4 bases, leaving 6 bases not matched to a gene. CDR3 sequence (DNA): TGTGCCAGCACCCAGGGGGCAGGGGGGGCCAACGTCCTGACTTTC. It translates to CASTQGAGGANVLTF. Variable domain in full (rest from reference TRBV3-1 and TRBJ2-6): DTAVSQTPKYLVTQMGNDKSIKCEQNLGHDTMYWYKQDSKKFLKIMFSYNNKELIINETVPNRFSPKSPDKAHLNLHINSLELGDSAVYFCASTQGAGGANVLTFGAGSRLTVL.

This clonotype was picked up a small number of times. The chain carries TRBV6-2 or TRBV6-3 and TRBJ1-5, with D unresolved. The CDR3 totals 13 residues. With 6 bases removed from V and 4 bases from J, the gap between germline ends came to 10 bases. The germline CDR1 and CDR2 sequences are MNHEY and SVGEGT. The CDR3 reads CASRFHLNQPQHF. The CDR3 nucleotides are TGTGCCAGCAGGTTTCATCTGAATCAGCCCCAGCATTTT.

This chain uses TRBV28 with TRBJ1-2; D is unclear. Trimming stripped 7 bases from V and 4 bases from J, with 10 bases between. This CDR3 is 12 amino acids long. Germline V lookup: CDR1 MDHEN, CDR2 SYDVKM. CDR3 sequence (DNA): TGTGCCAGCAAAGAGTCCGCCTATGGCTACACCTTC. This gives the protein CASKESAYGYTF.

This clonotype was recorded at least ten times. The rearrangement links TRBV28 to TRBJ2-4, with D perhaps given as TRBD1 or TRBD2 (5 bases each). The V end lost 5 bases, the J end lost 0 bases, and 14 bases lay between the germline ends. This CDR3 region has 16 residues. In germline, CDR1 is MDHEN, CDR2 SYDVKM. The CDR3 DNA is TGTGCCAGCAGTCCCCCCCGGGGCGTAGCCAAAAACATTCAGTACTTC. Translating it yields CASSPPRGVAKNIQYF.

There are many counts of this clonotype. This chain connects TRBV7-3 to TRBJ2-1; the match to TRBD2 covers 9 bases. V lost 5 bases and J lost 7; bases outside the gene matches: 9. The CDR3 is made up of 15 amino acids. In germline, CDR1 is SGHTA, CDR2 FQGTGA. The CDR3 loop is CASSPGTSRINEQFF. The CDR3 DNA is TGTGCCAGCAGCCCCGGGACTAGCCGGATTAATGAGCAGTTCTTC.

V gene TRBV25-1 combines with J gene TRBJ2-7; 7 nucleotides align to TRBD1. Germline V gene lookup returns CDR1 MGHDK and CDR2 SYGVNS. The junction had 5 bases not matched to a gene; V was cut back by 3 bases and J by 0 bases. This CDR3 is 15 amino acids long. CDR3 amino acids: CASSDSAGGSYEQYF. As DNA, the CDR3 is TGTGCCAGCAGTGACTCGGCAGGGGGCTCCTACGAGCAGTACTTC.

In its sample, this clonotype was seen many times. V gene TRBV3-1 combines with J gene TRBJ1-1; no firm D call. Germline-derived CDR1 and CDR2 are LGHDT and YNNKEL (reference sequence). This CDR3 region has 14 residues. The V end lost 1 base, the J end lost 1 base, and 7 bases lay between the germline ends. CDR3 loop: CASSQGQANTEAFF. DNA for the CDR3: TGTGCCAGCAGCCAAGGGCAGGCGAACACTGAAGCTTTCTTT.

Regarding this clonotype: The CDR3 does not end in the conserved phenylalanine or tryptophan, so this is likely a read error. The chain combines TRBV12-3 or TRBV12-4 with TRBJ1-5; the D gene is possibly TRBD1 (5 bases). The V end was cut by 2 bases, the J end by 0 bases, with 14 bases between. The CDR3 is 17 amino acids. CDR3 sequence reads: CASSLTSRRASNQPQHL. CDR3 DNA: TGTGCCAGCAGTTTAACGTCTCGCAGGGCTAGCAATCAGCCCCAGCATCTT.

Comments on this clonotype: This may be a read error, as it is one base from a much larger clone. The chain is built from TRBV11-2 and TRBJ2-7, with D possibly TRBD2 on 6 matching bases. Germline CDR1 SGHAT, CDR2 FQNNGV. Trimming took 0 bases from V and 1 from J, leaving 19 bases between them. CDR3 length equals 18 residues. The CDR3 DNA reads TGTGCCAGCAGCTTAGAGGACCTACTAGCACAAAGGTCCTACGAGCAGTACTTC. The encoded protein is CASSLEDLLAQRSYEQYF.

This clonotype was seen at least ten times. This chain links TRBV11-2 with TRBJ2-7, with 7 bases that match TRBD1. The V segment lost 5 bases and the J segment 2 bases; nucleotides outside the gene matches: 6. The germline CDR1 and CDR2 sequences are SGHAT and FQNNGV. The CDR3 is 14 residues long. The CDR3 DNA reads TGTGCCAGCAGCCAGGAGGACAGGACCTACGAGCAGTACTTC. Amino acids: CASSQEDRTYEQYF. Complete variable domain (other parts from reference TRBV11-2 and TRBJ2-7): EAGVAQSPRYKIIEKRQSVAFWCNPISGHATLYWYQQILGQGPKLLIQFQNNGVVDDSQLPKDRFSAERLKGVDSTLKIQPAKLEDSAVYLCASSQEDRTYEQYFGPGTRLTVT.

This clonotype was seen ten or more times. The J gene is TRBJ2-1, the V gene TRBV7-2; a possible D gene is TRBD1 (5 bases). The V gene lost 5 bases and the J gene lost 2 bases, with 10 bases spanning the gap. The CDR3 is made up of 14 amino acids. The germline V gene has CDR1 SGHTA and CDR2 FQGNSA. The CDR3 DNA sequence: TGTGCCAGCAGCCAGGGTATTGCCTACAATGAGCAGTTCTTC. Its protein product is CASSQGIAYNEQFF.

In its sample, this clonotype was seen many times. V and J are TRBV7-9 and TRBJ1-1, with a possible D match to TRBD1 (5 bases). CDR3 length: 14 residues. Deletions cut 3 bases from V and 2 bases from J, with 10 bases between. Germline V CDR1 and CDR2: SEHNR, FQNEAQ (reference sequence). The CDR3 loop reads CASSFSGANTEAFF. The CDR3 nucleotides are TGTGCCAGCAGCTTTTCCGGGGCTAACACTGAAGCTTTCTTT. Supplemented by reference TRBV7-9 and TRBJ1-1, the full variable domain reads DTGVSQNPRHKITKRGQNVTFRCDPISEHNRLYWYRQTLGQGPEFLTYFQNEAQLEKSRLLSDRFSAERPKGSFSTLEIQRTEQGDSAMYLCASSFSGANTEAFFGQGTRLTVV.

This rearrangement joins TRBV6-1 to TRBJ2-3, with a weak D call TRBD2 (5 bases). Germline V gives CDR1 MNHNS, CDR2 SASEGT. The CDR3 is made up of 15 amino acids. V was cut by 4 bases and J by 4 bases, with 15 bases left in between. This CDR3 is CASSGLLGLPDTQYF. The DNA for the CDR3 is TGTGCCAGCAGTGGATTACTAGGACTCCCAGATACGCAGTATTTT.